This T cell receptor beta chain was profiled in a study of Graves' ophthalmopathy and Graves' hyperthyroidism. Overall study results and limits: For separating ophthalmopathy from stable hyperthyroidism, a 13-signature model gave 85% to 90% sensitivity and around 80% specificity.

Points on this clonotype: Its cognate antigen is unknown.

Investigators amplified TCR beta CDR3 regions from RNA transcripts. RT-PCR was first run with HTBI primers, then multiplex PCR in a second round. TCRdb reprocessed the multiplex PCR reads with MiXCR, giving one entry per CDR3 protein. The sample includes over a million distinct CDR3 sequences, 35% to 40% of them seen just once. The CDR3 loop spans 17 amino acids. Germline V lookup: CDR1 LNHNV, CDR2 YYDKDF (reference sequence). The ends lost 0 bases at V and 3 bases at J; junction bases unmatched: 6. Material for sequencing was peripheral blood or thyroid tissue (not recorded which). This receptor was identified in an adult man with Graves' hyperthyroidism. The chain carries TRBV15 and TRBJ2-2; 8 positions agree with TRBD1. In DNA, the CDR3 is TGTGCCACCAGCAGAGACAGGGGGCTTGGCTACACCGGGGAGCTGTTTTTT. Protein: CATSRDRGLGYTGELFF.